Presented here are 7 T cell receptor beta chains from one specimen sequenced in a study of shared clonotypes between healthy human individuals. Terminally differentiated effector memory CD45RA+ cells were left out of the naive CD8 fraction, which was CD45RO-negative and positively selected for CCR7. This table comes from immunoSEQ multiplex PCR, and its TCRdb copy is limited to in-frame clones, with some not included. The table lists some 2,100,000 clones, 85% to 95% of them singletons. Sequencing input: naive CD8+ T cells from PBMCs. The receptors were sampled from a man younger than 35 in good health. Some clones in this sample may be carry-over from other donors' samples.

As to this clone: The sample contains more than one DNA sequence encoding this CDR3. The CDR3: CASSPRGRQETQYF. The CDR3 coding sequence is TGTGCCAGCAGTCCCCGAGGGCGCCAAGAGACCCAGTACTTC. The gene calls are TRBV27 and TRBJ2-5; tentatively, D is TRBD2 (5 bases). V was pared by 5 bases and J by 1 base, with 11 bases between. This CDR3 is built from 14 residues. Germline V gene data show CDR1 as MNHEY and CDR2 as SMNVEV (reference sequence).

V usage is TRBV7-2 and J usage is TRBJ2-7, with 10 bases fitting TRBD2. This CDR3 has 16 residues. The V gene end was trimmed by 2 bases and the J gene end by 2 bases; junction bases not matched to a gene: 6. Looked up from germline, CDR1 is SGHTA and CDR2 is FQGNSA. CDR3 nucleotide sequence: TGTGCCAGCAGCTTATCAGCGGGAGGGATCACCTACGAGCAGTACTTC. As protein: CASSLSAGGITYEQYF.

The chain employs TRBV7-9 and TRBJ2-5; D is unclear. CDR1 is SEHNR, CDR2 FQNEAQ, per germline (reference sequence). The CDR3 runs 14 residues. V lost 8 bases and J lost 2, with 15 bases in between. CDR3 protein: CASPPTGLQETQYF. The CDR3 coding sequence is TGTGCCAGCCCCCCCACCGGATTACAAGAGACCCAGTACTTC.

The gene calls are TRBV7-9 and TRBJ2-3, with no clear D. The CDR3 totals 13 residues. The germline V gene encodes CDR1 SEHNR and CDR2 FQNEAQ (reference sequence). Between the trimmed V and J ends, which lost 4 bases and 2 bases, there was a span of 7 bases. This CDR3 reads CASSSTTTDTQYF. The CDR3, as DNA: TGTGCCAGCAGCTCCACGACCACAGATACGCAGTATTTT. Combining the CDR3 with reference TRBV7-9 and TRBJ2-3 gives the whole variable domain DTGVSQNPRHKITKRGQNVTFRCDPISEHNRLYWYRQTLGQGPEFLTYFQNEAQLEKSRLLSDRFSAERPKGSFSTLEIQRTEQGDSAMYLCASSSTTTDTQYFGPGTRLTVL.

The genes are TRBV10-1 and TRBJ2-1, with D uncertain. From germline, CDR1 is WNHNN and CDR2 SYGVQD (reference sequence). The CDR3 has 13 residues. V was pared by 10 bases and J by 2 bases, with 12 bases between. The CDR3 sequence is CAIPTPPYNEQFF. Here the CDR3 DNA reads TGCGCCATCCCGACTCCCCCCTACAATGAGCAGTTCTTC.

The chain has TRBV27 and TRBJ1-2; 7 bases are a match to TRBD1. The CDR3 loop spans 14 amino acids. After removal of 5 bases from V and 6 bases from J, the junction contained 9 bases not matched to a gene. From germline, CDR1 is MNHEY and CDR2 SMNVEV (reference sequence). The CDR3 DNA sequence: TGTGCCAGCAGTCCCGGGACAGCTTATAATGGCTACACCTTC. Translating it yields CASSPGTAYNGYTF.

This clone is a singleton in its sample. The genes are TRBV7-2 and TRBJ2-1, with 8 positions matching TRBD2. The CDR3 has 18 amino acids. V dropped 5 bases and J dropped 6; count of bases not matched to a gene: 18. In germline, CDR1 is SGHTA, CDR2 FQGNSA. CDR3 DNA: TGTGCCAGCAGCCCCCTGTCCCATTTGAGCGGGAGCACCAATGAGCAGTTCTTC. It encodes CASSPLSHLSGSTNEQFF.